This T cell receptor beta chain was sequenced during a study of blood T cell repertoires in COVID-19. Study information: Acute and convalescent COVID-19 specimens originated in the United States, Italy and Spain. T cells, B-cell-depleted T cells, or PBMCs provided the cDNA or gDNA that served as material.

The authors' processing: Counts of nucleated cells, estimated from reference gene primer amplification, were obtained. Data came from immunoSEQ multiplex PCR; TCRdb stores just in-frame clones and leaves some out. The DNA gave D and trimming, while V, J and clone size come from that table. The sample records some 220,000 clones, roughly 80% being singletons. Deletions cut 6 bases from V and 0 bases from J, with 11 bases between. This CDR3 has 15 residues. Germline V gene data show CDR1 as LNHDA and CDR2 as SQIVND (reference sequence). Sequencing used peripheral blood. V and J are TRBV19 and TRBJ1-4; D not resolved. The sequence was obtained from a woman between 65 and 79 years old with acute or convalescent COVID-19. The CDR3 reads CASSDETATNEKLFF. CDR3 in DNA: TGTGCCAGTAGCGACGAGACTGCAACTAATGAAAAACTGTTTTTT.